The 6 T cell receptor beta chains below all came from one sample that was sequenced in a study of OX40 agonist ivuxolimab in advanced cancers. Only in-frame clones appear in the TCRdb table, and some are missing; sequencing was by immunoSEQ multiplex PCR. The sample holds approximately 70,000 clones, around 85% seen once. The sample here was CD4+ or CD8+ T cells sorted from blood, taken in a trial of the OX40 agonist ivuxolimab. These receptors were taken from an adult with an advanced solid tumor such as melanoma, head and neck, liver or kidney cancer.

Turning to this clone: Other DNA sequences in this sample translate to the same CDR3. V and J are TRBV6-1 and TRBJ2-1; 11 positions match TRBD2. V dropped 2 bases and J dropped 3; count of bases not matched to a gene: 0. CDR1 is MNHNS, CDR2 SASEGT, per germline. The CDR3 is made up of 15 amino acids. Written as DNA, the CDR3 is TGTGCCAGCAGTGAACTAGCGGGGGGCTACAATGAGCAGTTCTTC. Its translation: CASSELAGGYNEQFF.

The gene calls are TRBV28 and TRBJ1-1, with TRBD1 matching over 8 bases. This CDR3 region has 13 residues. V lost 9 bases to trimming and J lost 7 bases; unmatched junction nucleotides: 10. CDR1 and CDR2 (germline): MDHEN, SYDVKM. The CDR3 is CASLQGGPVEAFF. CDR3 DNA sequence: TGTGCCAGTTTACAGGGGGGCCCTGTTGAAGCTTTCTTT. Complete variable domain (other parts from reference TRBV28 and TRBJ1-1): DVKVTQSSRYLVKRTGEKVFLECVQDMDHENMFWYRQDPGLGLRLIYFSYDVKMKEKGDIPEGYSVSREKKERFSLILESASTNQTSMYLCASLQGGPVEAFFGQGTRLTVV.

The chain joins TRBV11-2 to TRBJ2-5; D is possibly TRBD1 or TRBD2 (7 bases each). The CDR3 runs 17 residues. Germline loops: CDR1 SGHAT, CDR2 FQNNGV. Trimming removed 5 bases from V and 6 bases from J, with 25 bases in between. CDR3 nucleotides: TGTGCCAGCAGCAACTCTAGGGGGGGACAGTACCCGAAGACCCAGTACTTC. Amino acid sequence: CASSNSRGGQYPKTQYF.

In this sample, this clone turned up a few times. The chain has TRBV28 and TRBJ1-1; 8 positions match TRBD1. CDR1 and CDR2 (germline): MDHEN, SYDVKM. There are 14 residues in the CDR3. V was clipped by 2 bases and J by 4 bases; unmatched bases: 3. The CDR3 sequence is CASSLVTGVTEAFF. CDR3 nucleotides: TGTGCCAGCAGTTTAGTGACAGGGGTCACTGAAGCTTTCTTT.

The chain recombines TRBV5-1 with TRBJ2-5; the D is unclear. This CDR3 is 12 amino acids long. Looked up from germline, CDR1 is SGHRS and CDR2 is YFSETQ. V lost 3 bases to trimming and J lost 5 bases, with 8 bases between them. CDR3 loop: CASSSLLETQYF. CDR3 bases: TGCGCCAGCAGCTCGCTTTTGGAGACCCAGTACTTC.

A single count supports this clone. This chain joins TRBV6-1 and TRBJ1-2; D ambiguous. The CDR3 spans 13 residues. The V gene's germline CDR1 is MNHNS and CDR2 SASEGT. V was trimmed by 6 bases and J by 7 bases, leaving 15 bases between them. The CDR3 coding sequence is TGTGCCAGCAGGCGAGAGCTTTTGGTTGGCTACACCTTC. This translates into CASRRELLVGYTF.